This T cell receptor beta chain was recovered during a study of cytomegalovirus exposure and HLA in healthy donors. A multiplex PCR was run with 60 Vbeta primers and 13 Jbeta primers. This table comes from immunoSEQ multiplex PCR, and its TCRdb copy is limited to in-frame clones, with some not included. The sample consists of 150,000 to 200,000 clones, 85% to 90% of them appearing once. CDR1 and CDR2 (germline): SGHVS, FQNEAQ. The CDR3 totals 16 residues. With V trimmed by 1 base and J by 2 bases, 7 bases remained unmatched. Regarding donors, all were healthy bone marrow donors. The receptor was isolated from a woman between 18 and 29 years old in good health and CMV-seronegative. The specimen was PBMCs. This chain joins TRBV7-8 and TRBJ1-1; 7 bases match TRBD1. Here the CDR3 DNA reads TGTGCCAGCAGCTTAGGGGCAGGGGGTATAAACACTGAAGCTTTCTTT. This codes for CASSLGAGGINTEAFF.